These T cell receptor beta chains were read from a single sample in a study of cytomegalovirus exposure and HLA in healthy donors. Sequenced by immunoSEQ multiplex PCR; TCRdb stores in-frame clones only, minus some. The repertoire holds approximately 180,000 clones, with approximately 90% as singletons. Sequences were obtained from PBMCs. Every receptor here comes from a woman in her twenties or thirties in good health and CMV-seronegative. CDR3s include the opening cysteine and the closing phenylalanine or tryptophan. The D gene is left open where the match is weak. The size entry is marked missing in some rows and otherwise reads once, few, many or a size class.

v_call	d_call	clone_size	j_call	cdr3_nt	cdr3_aa
TRBV4-1	-	-	TRBJ2-2	TGCGCCAGCAGCCAAGTCCAGGGGTTCACCGGGGAGCTGTTTTTT	CASSQVQGFTGELFF
TRBV10-3	-	-	TRBJ2-7	TGTGCCACGAGAGGGAGCTCCTACGAGCAGTACTTC	CATRGSSYEQYF
TRBV7-9	TRBD2	-	TRBJ2-7	TGTGCCAGCAGCGAGCGGGGCCCCTACGAGCAGTACTTC	CASSERGPYEQYF
TRBV4-1	-	-	TRBJ2-3	TGCGCCAGCAGCCAAGTCTACACAGATACGCAGTATTTT	CASSQVYTDTQYF
TRBV4-3	TRBD1	-	TRBJ1-1	TGCGCCAGCAGCCACTCTCAGGGGGCTTTAACTGAAGCTTTCTTT	CASSHSQGALTEAFF
TRBV2	-	-	TRBJ1-1	TGTGCCAGCAGTGACATGTACTACACTGAAGCTTTCTTT	CASSDMYYTEAFF
TRBV12-5	-	once	TRBJ2-7	TGTGCTAGTGGTTTGTCCAGCTACGAGCAGTACTTC	CASGLSSYEQYF
TRBV25-1	TRBD2	once	TRBJ2-4	TGTGCCAGCAGTGAACCCCGGGGGGGAGCAAACATTCAGTACTTC	CASSEPRGGANIQYF
TRBV7-8	-	-	TRBJ2-7	TGTGCCAGCGAGGTGTCCTACGAGCAGTACTTC	CASEVSYEQYF
TRBV7-9	TRBD2	-	TRBJ2-5	TGTGCCAGCAGCTACCTAGGGACTAGCCAAGAGACCCAGTACTTC	CASSYLGTSQETQYF
TRBV9	TRBD1	-	TRBJ1-6	TGTGCCAGCAGCGTAGGAGGGGGCGGCGGTTCACCCCTCCACTTT	CASSVGGGGGSPLHF
TRBV5-6	-	-	TRBJ1-6	TGTGCCAGCAGCATCCAGGGTAATTCACCCCTCCACTTT	CASSIQGNSPLHF
TRBV4-3	TRBD2	few	TRBJ2-7	TGCGCCAGCAGCCAAGAACTAGCGGGGGGTTACGAGCAGTACTTC	CASSQELAGGYEQYF
TRBV7-9	-	-	TRBJ2-1	TGTGCCAGCAGCCGGAACAGGGCGAATGAGCAGTTCTTC	CASSRNRANEQFF
TRBV6-1	-	many	TRBJ1-1	TGTGCCAGCAGTGAAGGGACAGAGTCCACTGAAGCTTTCTTT	CASSEGTESTEAFF
TRBV11-2	-	-	TRBJ2-7	TGTGCCAGCAGCTTAGAGGTCCAGTACGAGCAGTACTTC	CASSLEVQYEQYF
TRBV4-1	TRBD1	-	TRBJ2-1	TGCGCCAGCAGCCACTTGGACAGGAACAATGAGCAGTTCTTC	CASSHLDRNNEQFF